The 19 T cell receptor beta chains listed next were all sequenced from one sample in a study of cytomegalovirus exposure and HLA in healthy donors. This PCR relied on a set of 60 Vbeta primers and 13 Jbeta primers. Clones were sequenced by immunoSEQ multiplex PCR, and TCRdb holds only the in-frame ones, with some missing. The sample records more than 75,000 clones, more than 75% being singletons. The specimen was PBMCs. The source of these receptors is a woman between 35 and 50 years old in good health and CMV-seropositive.

This sequence joins TRBV19 and TRBJ2-7; perhaps TRBD2 as D (6 bases). Per the germline V gene, CDR1 is LNHDA and CDR2 is SQIVND (reference sequence). The CDR3 is made up of 14 amino acids. The ends were cut back, 3 bases at V and 6 bases at J, with 15 bases in the middle. Here the CDR3 DNA reads TGTGCCAGTAGTATCGGAGGGGAGGTATCCGAGCAGTACTTC. Translation gives CASSIGGEVSEQYF. Using reference TRBV19 and TRBJ2-7 for the parts outside the CDR3, the full variable domain is DGGITQSPKYLFRKEGQNVTLSCEQNLNHDAMYWYRQDPGQGLRLIYYSQIVNDFQKGDIAEGYSVSREKKESFPLTVTSAQKNPTAFYLCASSIGGEVSEQYFGPGTRLTVT.

The count of this clone is one. The rearrangement joins TRBV7-9 to TRBJ2-3, with 9 positions matching TRBD1. CDR3 length: 16 amino acids. Looked up from germline, CDR1 is SEHNR and CDR2 is FQNEAQ (reference sequence). V lost 2 bases, J lost 2 bases, and 5 bases stayed unmatched. The CDR3 coding sequence is TGTGCCAGCAGCTTACCGGGACAGGGTTTCACAGATACGCAGTATTTT. Translation: CASSLPGQGFTDTQYF. The full variable domain, its missing parts supplied by reference TRBV7-9 and TRBJ2-3, is DTGVSQNPRHKITKRGQNVTFRCDPISEHNRLYWYRQTLGQGPEFLTYFQNEAQLEKSRLLSDRFSAERPKGSFSTLEIQRTEQGDSAMYLCASSLPGQGFTDTQYFGPGTRLTVL.

The chain links TRBV29-1 to TRBJ1-1; a possible D gene is TRBD1 (6 bases). Deletions cut 6 bases from V and 3 bases from J, with 14 bases between. The CDR3 sequence is 13 residues long. Per germline, CDR1 SQVTM and CDR2 ANQGSEA. CDR3 nucleotide sequence: TGCAGCGTCTACCTACAGGGACACACTGAAGCTTTCTTT. It encodes CSVYLQGHTEAFF.

A single count supports this clone. The chain combines TRBV4-2 with TRBJ2-7, with 13 nucleotides matching TRBD2. Losses at the gene ends were 4 bases for V and 6 bases for J; bases not matched to a gene: 3. CDR3 length equals 14 residues. Germline V CDR1 and CDR2: LGHNA, YNFKEQ. The CDR3 region has the DNA TGTGCCAGCAGCCCAGGACTAGCGGGAGTCGAGCAGTACTTC. Its protein is CASSPGLAGVEQYF.

The CDR3 reads CSVEPGEGGDEQFF. The CDR3 DNA reads TGCAGCGTTGAACCCGGGGAGGGCGGTGATGAGCAGTTCTTC. This sequence joins TRBV29-1 and TRBJ2-1; 7 positions match TRBD2. V was clipped by 2 bases and J by 8 bases; unmatched bases: 9. The CDR3 is 14 amino acids. CDR1 is SQVTM and CDR2 is ANQGSEA in the germline V gene.

The chain employs TRBV5-8 and TRBJ1-2; a weak D match, TRBD1 (6 bases). V lost 3 bases and J 8 bases, leaving 14 bases between the germline ends. The germline CDR1 and CDR2 sequences are SGHTS and YDEGEE. The CDR3 has 13 amino acids. The CDR3, as DNA: TGTGCCAGCAGCTCAGGGGTGGAATGGGGCTACACCTTC. It codes for CASSSGVEWGYTF.

This chain links TRBV19 with TRBJ2-1, with D perhaps TRBD1 (6 bases). Germline CDR1 is LNHDA and CDR2 is SQIVND (reference sequence). The CDR3 sequence is 17 residues long. Trimming cost V 5 bases and J 3 bases, with 20 bases left between them. CDR3 sequence reads: CASSPPGVGGLYNEQFF. CDR3 DNA sequence: TGTGCCAGTAGTCCCCCAGGGGTGGGCGGGCTCTACAATGAGCAGTTCTTC.

V usage is TRBV7-2 and J usage is TRBJ1-5; tentatively, D is TRBD1 (5 bases). The CDR3 length is 18 residues. Germline-derived CDR1 and CDR2 are SGHTA and FQGNSA. Trimming pared 5 bases from V and 0 bases from J, leaving 20 bases between. The CDR3 sequence: CASSPPRAAGRSNQPQHF. The CDR3 nucleotides are TGTGCCAGCAGCCCCCCCCGGGCAGCGGGGCGTAGCAATCAGCCCCAGCATTTT.

In its sample, this clone was seen once. The chain couples TRBV9 to TRBJ2-1; 9 bases fit TRBD2. Looked up from germline, CDR1 is SGDLS and CDR2 is YYNGEE. The CDR3 covers 15 residues. Trimming cost V 4 bases and J 5 bases; bases outside gene matches: 7. The CDR3 protein is CASSFPSGINNEQFF. The CDR3 DNA reads as TGTGCCAGCAGCTTTCCTAGCGGGATAAACAATGAGCAGTTCTTC.

This clone was picked up a small number of times. The rearrangement links TRBV4-3 to TRBJ1-5, with D hard to call. CDR3 size: 16 residues. Trimming pared 0 bases from V and 0 bases from J, leaving 9 bases between. Looked up from germline, CDR1 is LGHNA and CDR2 is YSLEER. The CDR3 here is CASSQDLAFSNQPQHF. The CDR3 DNA follows: TGCGCCAGCAGCCAAGATTTGGCATTTAGCAATCAGCCCCAGCATTTT.

The chain recombines TRBV29-1 with TRBJ2-3, with a tentative D call TRBD1 (6 bases). Germline CDR1 reads SQVTM; CDR2 reads ANQGSEA. V was trimmed by 6 bases and J by 1 base, leaving 8 bases between them. This CDR3 has 12 residues. CDR3 region: CSVRQGTDTQYF. Here the CDR3 DNA reads TGCAGCGTCCGACAGGGCACAGATACGCAGTATTTT.

The chain employs TRBV7-9 and TRBJ1-2; D is uncertain. Germline CDR1 is SEHNR and CDR2 is FQNEAQ (reference sequence). V was cut by 5 bases and J by 3 bases, with 16 bases left in between. This CDR3 is 15 amino acids long. The CDR3 DNA is TGTGCCAGCAGCCCAACGGAGTTGGTACACTATGGCTACACCTTC. It specifies CASSPTELVHYGYTF.

The V gene is TRBV30, the J gene TRBJ2-5, with D tentatively TRBD2 (5 bases). The J call is in doubt because the DNA end fits TRBJ2-7 better. CDR1 is GTSNPN, CDR2 SVGIG, per germline (reference sequence). The CDR3 has 16 residues. The CDR3 coding sequence is TGTGCCTGGAGTGGGAGACGGGAAAACACTTACTACGAGCAGTACTTC. Protein product: CAWSGRRENTYYEQYF.

This clone has a single count. The chain uses TRBV5-6 and TRBJ2-2; no clear D. Trimming took off 5 bases at V and 3 bases at J, with 14 bases between the two ends. Germline V gives CDR1 SGHDT, CDR2 YYEEEE. This CDR3 has 15 residues. The CDR3 spells CASSPLETYTGELFF. For the CDR3, the DNA is TGTGCCAGCAGTCCCCTGGAGACTTACACCGGGGAGCTGTTTTTT.

The chain uses TRBV19 and TRBJ1-2, with TRBD1 matching 8 bases. Trimming removed 5 bases from V and 10 bases from J; junction bases left unmatched: 21. The CDR3 is 17 amino acids. The germline gives CDR1 LNHDA, CDR2 SQIVND (reference sequence). The CDR3 DNA follows: TGTGCCAGTAGTCCTACGGGACAGGTCCTCTATCGCACCCTCTACACCTTC. As protein: CASSPTGQVLYRTLYTF.

There are a few counts of this clone. The chain uses TRBV7-9 and TRBJ2-3, with 8 bases aligning to TRBD2. The V gene's germline CDR1 is SEHNR and CDR2 FQNEAQ (reference sequence). After removal of 6 bases from V and 2 bases from J, the junction contained 7 bases not matched to a gene. This CDR3 spans 15 amino acids. The DNA for the CDR3 is TGTGCCAGCAGGGCTATAGCGGGGTACACAGATACGCAGTATTTT. This codes for CASRAIAGYTDTQYF.

The chain joins TRBV12-5 to TRBJ1-4; D is possibly TRBD1 (6 bases). The germline V gene has CDR1 LGHNT and CDR2 FRNRAP. The CDR3 length is 16 residues. V lost 1 base, J lost 4 bases, and 13 bases lay in between. CDR3: CASGLARQDFNEKLFF. The CDR3 DNA reads as TGTGCTAGTGGTTTGGCCCGACAGGACTTTAATGAAAAACTGTTTTTT.

A single count supports this clone. The genes are TRBV29-1 and TRBJ1-2, with D perhaps matching TRBD1 (6 bases). CDR1 and CDR2 from the germline V gene are SQVTM and ANQGSEA. This CDR3 spans 12 amino acids. V was shortened by 6 bases and J by 6 bases, with 14 bases between the two germline ends. The CDR3, as DNA: TGCAGCGTGGGACAAGCGGGGGATGGCTACACCTTC. It yields the protein CSVGQAGDGYTF.

This clone showed up just once. This chain links TRBV28 with TRBJ2-7; perhaps TRBD1 as D (6 bases). This CDR3 is 15 amino acids long. V lost 3 bases, J lost 3 bases, and 15 bases lay in between. Per the germline V gene, CDR1 is MDHEN and CDR2 is SYDVKM. In DNA, the CDR3 is TGTGCCAGCAGTTTTTACAGGGCGCTACTCTACGAGCAGTACTTC. This encodes CASSFYRALLYEQYF.